This T cell receptor beta chain was recovered during a study of CD8 T cells in ankylosing spondylitis. The study's findings and limits: Typical of ankylosing spondylitis blood, it appeared, was a TCR beta motif of under 10 highly homologous variants.

This clonotype was seen many times. Its matching antigen is unknown. Quantitative 5'-RACE with molecular barcodes was used to make the TCR beta libraries. One entry per CDR3 protein results from TCRdb running MiXCR on the 5' RACE reads. The sample gives about 330,000 distinct CDR3 sequences, 7.5% to 9% of which show up once; about 15% is in the top ten. The CDR3 totals 13 residues. Trimming removed 3 bases at V and 0 bases at J, with 4 bases between. The source material was blood, either unsorted or a sorted T cell fraction (not recorded which). The chain joins TRBV12-3 or TRBV12-4 to TRBJ2-3; D ambiguous. The receptor comes from a male donor with ankylosing spondylitis. CDR3 sequence: CASSFQSTDTQYF. The CDR3, as DNA: TGTGCCAGCAGTTTCCAGAGCACAGATACGCAGTATTTT.